One sample yielded the 17 T cell receptor beta chains listed below, sequenced in a study of blood T cell repertoires in COVID-19. TCRdb's copy holds only in-frame clones and misses some; the assay was immunoSEQ multiplex PCR. The data show around 160,000 clones, 87% seen once. What was sequenced was peripheral blood. The receptors originated from a woman in her 70s with COVID-19, enrolled during active disease.

The chain uses TRBV5-6 and TRBJ2-7; TRBD1 aligns across 12 bases. The CDR3 sequence is 15 residues long. Germline V lookup: CDR1 SGHDT, CDR2 YYEEEE. Trimming removed 2 bases from V and 10 bases from J; junction bases left unmatched: 10. The CDR3 loop reads CASSFAGQGAFGQYF. The CDR3 nucleotides are TGTGCCAGCAGCTTCGCGGGACAGGGGGCTTTTGGTCAGTACTTC.

This chain links TRBV7-9 with TRBJ1-6; D is possibly TRBD1 (5 bases). V was trimmed by 5 bases and J by 6 bases, leaving 20 bases between them. CDR1 SEHNR and CDR2 FQNEAQ come from the germline V gene (reference sequence). The CDR3 spans 17 residues. The CDR3 bases are TGTGCCAGCAGCCCCCACGTGGCAGGGTTTAGTAATTCACCCCTCCACTTT. Encoded protein: CASSPHVAGFSNSPLHF.

This chain links TRBV4-2 with TRBJ1-6, with 8 bases matching TRBD1. Trimming removed 1 base from V and 5 bases from J; junction bases left unmatched: 7. The germline gives CDR1 LGHNA, CDR2 YNFKEQ. CDR3 length equals 17 residues. The CDR3 DNA follows: TGTGCCAGCAGCCAAGCCCTGGACAGGGCCAATAATTCACCCCTCCACTTT. Amino acids: CASSQALDRANNSPLHF.

The CDR3 protein is CASSPGTGTETQYF. Written as DNA, the CDR3 is TGTGCCAGCAGCCCCGGGACAGGGACAGAGACCCAGTACTTC. The V and J genes are TRBV5-5 and TRBJ2-5; 9 positions match TRBD1. The germline V gene encodes CDR1 SGHKS and CDR2 YYEKEE (reference sequence). The V and J ends lost 4 bases and 4 bases, in that order; junction bases with no gene match: 5. This CDR3 comprises 14 residues.

This rearrangement joins TRBV30 to TRBJ1-2; 8 bases align to TRBD1. The trim removed 2 bases at V and 2 bases at J, leaving 4 bases unmatched. CDR3 size: 14 residues. CDR1 and CDR2 (germline): GTSNPN, SVGIG (reference sequence). The CDR3 spells CAWSRGQENYGYTF. CDR3 bases: TGTGCCTGGAGTCGGGGACAGGAAAACTATGGCTACACCTTC.

The V call is TRBV5-1, the J call TRBJ1-2; D perhaps matches TRBD1 (6 bases). CDR1 is SGHRS, CDR2 YFSETQ, per germline. Trimming pared 7 bases from V and 0 bases from J, leaving 19 bases between. The length of the CDR3 is 16 residues. In DNA form, the CDR3 reads TGCGCCAGCGGCCCAGGGGCAGCCAAGGCTAACTATGGCTACACCTTC. It specifies CASGPGAAKANYGYTF.

The chain has TRBV5-1 and TRBJ2-2; tentatively, D is TRBD1 (5 bases). Between the trimmed V and J ends, which lost 0 bases and 4 bases, there was a span of 10 bases. The CDR3 is made up of 15 amino acids. Germline CDR1 is SGHRS and CDR2 is YFSETQ. CDR3 nucleotides: TGCGCCAGCAGCTTGGGCAGGGTTTCCACCGGGGAGCTGTTTTTT. Its translation is CASSLGRVSTGELFF.

The V call is TRBV2, the J call TRBJ1-5; 9 nucleotides agree with TRBD1. CDR1 SNHLY and CDR2 FYNNEI come from the germline V gene. The CDR3 spans 15 residues. V gave up 8 bases and J gave up 12 bases; unmatched junction bases: 17. The DNA for the CDR3 is TGTGCCAGCGGGGCGGGACAGGGAGGCGAATCGGGCCAGCATTTT. Amino acids: CASGAGQGGESGQHF. The entire variable domain, with the rest obtained from reference TRBV2 and TRBJ1-5, is as follows: EPEVTQTPSHQVTQMGQEVILRCVPISNHLYFYWYRQILGQKVEFLVSFYNNEISEKSEIFDDQFSVERPDGSNFTLKIRSTKLEDSAMYFCASGAGQGGESGQHFGDGTRLSIL.

The V gene is TRBV18, the J gene TRBJ1-2, with 10 bases aligning to TRBD1. J was trimmed by 4 bases and V by 5 bases; bases with no gene match: 10. Germline CDR1 KGHSH, CDR2 LQKENI. The CDR3 consists of 16 residues. CDR3 sequence: CASSSRQGAKGYGYTF. The CDR3 DNA reads TGTGCCAGCTCAAGTCGACAGGGGGCTAAGGGCTATGGCTACACCTTC.

The chain joins TRBV7-8 to TRBJ1-6; TRBD1 matches at 7 bases. Germline CDR1 SGHVS, CDR2 FQNEAQ. V lost 5 bases to trimming and J lost 7 bases; unmatched junction nucleotides: 11. The CDR3 consists of 16 residues. The CDR3 DNA is TGTGCCAGCAGCCTGAACATGGGACAGACAAATTCACCCCTCCACTTT. Protein sequence: CASSLNMGQTNSPLHF.

V usage is TRBV19 and J usage is TRBJ1-1; 7 bases match TRBD1. Trimming at V came to 2 bases and at J to 6 bases, leaving 3 bases not matched to a gene. Germline CDR1 and CDR2: LNHDA and SQIVND (reference sequence). This CDR3 contains 13 residues. CDR3 DNA sequence: TGTGCCAGTAGTATAAAGACAGGGTCTGAAGCTTTCTTT. It translates to CASSIKTGSEAFF.

The rearrangement joins TRBV6-6 to TRBJ1-2; TRBD1 matches 8 bases. The junction had 12 bases not matched to a gene; V was cut back by 6 bases and J by 12 bases. The germline V gene encodes CDR1 MNHNY and CDR2 SVGAGI (reference sequence). The CDR3 sequence is 13 residues long. In DNA form, the CDR3 reads TGTGCCAGCAGCCGCCGGAGCGGACAGGGTGACACCTTC. It is translated as CASSRRSGQGDTF.

The CDR3 region is CASSPPRANSPLHF. CDR3 sequence (DNA): TGCGCCAGCAGCCCCCCTCGAGCCAATTCACCCCTCCACTTT. The gene calls are TRBV4-1 and TRBJ1-6, with D uncertain. The length of the CDR3 is 14 residues. Germline lookup yields CDR1 MGHRA and CDR2 YSYEKL. Trimming removed 4 bases from V and 7 bases from J, with 11 bases in between.

V and J are TRBV9 and TRBJ2-5; D gene unclear. The CDR3 extends over 12 amino acids. CDR1 SGDLS and CDR2 YYNGEE come from the germline V gene. Trimming shortened V by 4 bases and J by 5 bases, and 9 bases separated the two germline ends. In nucleotides, the CDR3 is TGTGCCAGCAGCCGGGTGGCTGAGACCCAGTACTTC. It translates to CASSRVAETQYF.

V usage is TRBV5-1 and J usage is TRBJ2-2, with D perhaps TRBD2 (7 bases). Trimming shortened V by 3 bases and J by 5 bases, and 23 bases separated the two germline ends. Germline values: CDR1 SGHRS, CDR2 YFSETQ. This CDR3 contains 18 residues. The CDR3 region has the DNA TGCGCCAGCAGCTCCGGAGGTGGCGGGGGCACGCGAACCGGGGAGCTGTTTTTT. Protein product: CASSSGGGGGTRTGELFF.

This clone occurred once. The rearrangement uses TRBV28 and TRBJ2-7; D might be TRBD1 (5 bases). The CDR3 totals 13 residues. Germline V gene lookup returns CDR1 MDHEN and CDR2 SYDVKM. Trimming removed 5 bases from V and 6 bases from J, with 14 bases in between. The CDR3 loop is CASSKGLLGEQYF. The CDR3 coding sequence is TGTGCCAGCAGTAAGGGGCTCTTGGGCGAGCAGTACTTC.

The rearrangement links TRBV23-1 to TRBJ2-2, with D possibly TRBD1 on 6 matching bases. TRBV23-1 is designated an ORF whose function remains uncertain. The V and J ends lost 0 bases and 2 bases respectively, with 13 bases between them. The CDR3 runs to 17 residues. CDR3 region: CASSQSSRGSNTGELFF. CDR3 sequence (DNA): TGCGCCAGCAGTCAATCCTCCAGGGGATCAAACACCGGGGAGCTGTTTTTT.